This TCR beta chain was recorded in a study of shared clonotypes between healthy human individuals. TCRdb's table, derived via immunoSEQ multiplex PCR, lists solely in-frame clones and lacks some. The data contain approximately 1,000,000 clones, 70% to 85% of them singletons. Notes on this clone: A read error is possible here, since a much larger clone lies one base away.

CDR1 and CDR2 (germline): MNHNY, SVGAGI (reference sequence). This CDR3 region has 15 residues. This chain joins TRBV6-6 and TRBJ2-2; TRBD1 or TRBD2 may be the D gene (5 bases each). The sample was memory CD4+ T cells from PBMCs. The sample's subset: CD45RA-negative fraction. The source is a man between 18 and 29 years old in good health. Some clones in this sample may be carry-over from other donors' samples. This chain's CDR3 is CASSYGDDPTGERFF. The CDR3 nucleotides read TGTGCCAGCAGTTACGGGGACGACCCCACCGGGGAGCGGTTTTTT.